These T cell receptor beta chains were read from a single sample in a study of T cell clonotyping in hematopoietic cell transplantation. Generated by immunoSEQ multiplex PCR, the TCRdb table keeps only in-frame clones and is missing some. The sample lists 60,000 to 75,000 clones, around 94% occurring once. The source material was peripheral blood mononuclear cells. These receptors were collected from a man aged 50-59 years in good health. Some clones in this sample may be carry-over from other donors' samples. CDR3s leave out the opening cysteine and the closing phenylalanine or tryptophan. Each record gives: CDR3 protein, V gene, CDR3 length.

CDR3 protein: ASSFGETQY
V gene: TRBV19
CDR3 length: 9

CDR3 protein: ASSLAGRTYEQY
V gene: TRBV7-9
CDR3 length: 12

CDR3 protein: ASSITSSSGGQETQY
V gene: TRBV5-4
CDR3 length: 15

CDR3 protein: ASKVAGASYNEQF
V gene: TRBV28
CDR3 length: 13

CDR3 protein: ASSRTSGGASTSTDTQY
V gene: TRBV7-8
CDR3 length: 17

CDR3 protein: ASTLRQYTGELF
V gene: TRBV5-1
CDR3 length: 12

CDR3 protein: ASSLGTAGNYGYT
V gene: TRBV7-9
CDR3 length: 13

CDR3 protein: ASSFNRADTQY
V gene: TRBV7-2
CDR3 length: 11

CDR3 protein: AISEDGGPPGDTQY
V gene: TRBV10-3
CDR3 length: 14

CDR3 protein: SAGDYGYT
V gene: TRBV29-1
CDR3 length: 8

CDR3 protein: ASSPGTKANQPQH
V gene: TRBV28
CDR3 length: 13

CDR3 protein: ASSLRFGISNQPQH
V gene: TRBV5-6
CDR3 length: 14

CDR3 protein: ASSQEVGSGYEQY
V gene: TRBV4-3
CDR3 length: 13

CDR3 protein: ASSRSGGTTYEQY
V gene: TRBV6-1
CDR3 length: 13

CDR3 protein: ASSHGRDRRYEQY
V gene: TRBV14
CDR3 length: 13

CDR3 protein: ASSHLQYRVEEETQY
V gene: TRBV5-1
CDR3 length: 15

CDR3 protein: ASRQVHEQY
V gene: TRBV28
CDR3 length: 9

CDR3 protein: ASSLEGKTGELF
V gene: TRBV27
CDR3 length: 12

CDR3 protein: ASSQVGGWTNEKLF
V gene: TRBV14
CDR3 length: 14

CDR3 protein: ASRGSYNEQF
V gene: TRBV2
CDR3 length: 10

CDR3 protein: ASSQDASGVNEQF
V gene: TRBV4-3
CDR3 length: 13

CDR3 protein: ASSSTEIAGGYYEQY
V gene: TRBV11-2
CDR3 length: 15

CDR3 protein: ASSFGTGGTDTQY
V gene: TRBV7-9
CDR3 length: 13

CDR3 protein: ASSEIAGTNTGELF
V gene: TRBV2
CDR3 length: 14

CDR3 protein: ASSSVSGGTDTQY
V gene: TRBV5-1
CDR3 length: 13

CDR3 protein: ASQGPIYEQY
V gene: TRBV10-3
CDR3 length: 10

CDR3 protein: ASSVGGGTSPLH
V gene: TRBV9
CDR3 length: 12

CDR3 protein: ASSKGQLGNTQY
V gene: TRBV6-5
CDR3 length: 12

CDR3 protein: SVGRNHQETQY
V gene: TRBV29-1
CDR3 length: 11

CDR3 protein: ASSLILAGEPPQY
V gene: TRBV5-1
CDR3 length: 13

CDR3 protein: ASARRDRVNLSYGYT
V gene: TRBV28
CDR3 length: 15

CDR3 protein: ASRGGQGDQPQH
V gene: TRBV28
CDR3 length: 12

CDR3 protein: ASSDEAGPQGKH
V gene: TRBV2
CDR3 length: 12

CDR3 protein: ASSLLTLSYEQY
V gene: TRBV5-1
CDR3 length: 12

CDR3 protein: ASSVTYGTGYEQY
V gene: TRBV9
CDR3 length: 13

CDR3 protein: ASRPQGYEQY
V gene: TRBV2
CDR3 length: 10

CDR3 protein: ASSPRTSGRFRDTQY
V gene: TRBV11-2
CDR3 length: 15

CDR3 protein: ASRGATNYGYT
V gene: TRBV9
CDR3 length: 11

CDR3 protein: ASSLRLAGGGDTQY
V gene: TRBV5-4
CDR3 length: 14

CDR3 protein: ASSSPPGRKSGNQPQH
V gene: TRBV7-2
CDR3 length: 16

CDR3 protein: ASSGDPNTEAF
V gene: TRBV28
CDR3 length: 11

CDR3 protein: ASREGPNQPQH
V gene: TRBV7-9
CDR3 length: 11

CDR3 protein: ASSKRQDNEQF
V gene: TRBV7-3
CDR3 length: 11

CDR3 protein: ASSLVRTEAF
V gene: TRBV28
CDR3 length: 10

CDR3 protein: ASSSTANTGELF
V gene: TRBV11-2
CDR3 length: 12

CDR3 protein: ASSDTALTNDNSPLH
V gene: TRBV2
CDR3 length: 15

CDR3 protein: ASSLGYYNEQF
V gene: TRBV7-3
CDR3 length: 11